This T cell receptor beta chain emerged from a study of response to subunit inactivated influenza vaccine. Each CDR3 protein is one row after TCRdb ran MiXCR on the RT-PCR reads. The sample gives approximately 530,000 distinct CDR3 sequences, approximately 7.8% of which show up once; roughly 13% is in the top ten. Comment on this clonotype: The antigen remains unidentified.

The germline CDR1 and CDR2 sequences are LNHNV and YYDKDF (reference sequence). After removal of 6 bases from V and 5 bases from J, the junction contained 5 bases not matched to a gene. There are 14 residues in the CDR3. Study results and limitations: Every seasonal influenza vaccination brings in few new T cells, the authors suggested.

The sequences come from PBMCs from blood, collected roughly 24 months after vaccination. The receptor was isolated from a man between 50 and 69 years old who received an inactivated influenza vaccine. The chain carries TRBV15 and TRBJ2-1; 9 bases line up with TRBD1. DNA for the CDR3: TGTGCCACCAGGGGACAGGGAACCCACAATGAGCAGTTCTTC. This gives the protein CATRGQGTHNEQFF.